This T cell receptor (beta chain) was retrieved from a study of T cell repertoires in cytomegalovirus infection. Across the whole study: As its CMV epitopes, the study selected recently identified HLA-C-restricted and well-studied HLA-B-restricted targets. Both CMV infection and a matching HLA type were indicated by public TCR beta signatures.

Regarding this clonotype: Its antigen is as yet unknown.

Germline V gene data show CDR1 as MDHEN and CDR2 as SYDVKM. The ends were cut back, 4 bases at V and 4 bases at J, with 22 bases in the middle. This CDR3 contains 17 residues. Using its own MiXCR run on the reads, TCRdb lists one record per CDR3 protein. In the table there are roughly 34,000 distinct CDR3 sequences, about 54% of which are singletons. Specimen: CD8+ T cells from cultured PBMCs, collected from culture after CMV antigen stimulation. V and J are TRBV28 and TRBJ1-2, with D possibly matching TRBD1 (6 bases). The TCR comes from a human donor in good health (CMV status not recorded). Some clones in this sample may be carry-over from other donors' samples. CDR3 coding DNA: TGTGCCAGCAGTTCAGCCTTACAGGGCCGTCTAGGCTATGGCTACACCTTC. It yields the protein CASSSALQGRLGYGYTF.